The source of this T cell receptor (beta chain) is a study of CD8 T cells in ankylosing spondylitis. Overall study findings and caveats: Ankylosing spondylitis blood appeared to be characterized by a TCR beta motif of under ten highly homologous variants.

About this clonotype: Antigen specificity is unknown.

The germline V gene has CDR1 MDHEN and CDR2 SYDVKM. V shed 2 bases, J shed 4 bases, and the junction held 6 bases outside the gene matches. The CDR3 has 16 amino acids. 5'-RACE, quantitative and with molecular barcodes, yielded the TCR beta libraries. TCRdb recomputed calls from the 5' RACE reads with MiXCR, one row per CDR3 protein. The data contain roughly 450,000 distinct CDR3 sequences, 25% to 30% of them seen just once; the ten biggest clones take up roughly 0.9%. The chain has TRBV28 and TRBJ2-7; the match to TRBD1 covers 12 bases. Material for sequencing was blood, either unsorted or a sorted T cell fraction (not recorded which). This TCR was sampled from a male donor with ankylosing spondylitis. The CDR3 region has the DNA TGTGCCAGCAGTTTAACCGGGACAGGGGGCTCGTACGAGCAGTACGTC. It specifies CASSLTGTGGSYEQYV.